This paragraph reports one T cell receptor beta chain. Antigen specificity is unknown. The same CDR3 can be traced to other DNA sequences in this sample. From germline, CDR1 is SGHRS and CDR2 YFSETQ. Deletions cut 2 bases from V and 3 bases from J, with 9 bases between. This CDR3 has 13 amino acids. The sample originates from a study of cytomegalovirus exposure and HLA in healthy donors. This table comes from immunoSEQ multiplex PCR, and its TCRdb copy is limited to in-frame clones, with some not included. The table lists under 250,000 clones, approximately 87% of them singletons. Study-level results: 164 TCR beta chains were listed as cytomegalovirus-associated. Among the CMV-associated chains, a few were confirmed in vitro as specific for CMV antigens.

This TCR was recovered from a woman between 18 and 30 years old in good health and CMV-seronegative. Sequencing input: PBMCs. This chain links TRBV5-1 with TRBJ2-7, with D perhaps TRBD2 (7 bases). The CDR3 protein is CASSLGGDYEQYF. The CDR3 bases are TGCGCCAGCAGCTTAGGGGGGGACTACGAGCAGTACTTC.